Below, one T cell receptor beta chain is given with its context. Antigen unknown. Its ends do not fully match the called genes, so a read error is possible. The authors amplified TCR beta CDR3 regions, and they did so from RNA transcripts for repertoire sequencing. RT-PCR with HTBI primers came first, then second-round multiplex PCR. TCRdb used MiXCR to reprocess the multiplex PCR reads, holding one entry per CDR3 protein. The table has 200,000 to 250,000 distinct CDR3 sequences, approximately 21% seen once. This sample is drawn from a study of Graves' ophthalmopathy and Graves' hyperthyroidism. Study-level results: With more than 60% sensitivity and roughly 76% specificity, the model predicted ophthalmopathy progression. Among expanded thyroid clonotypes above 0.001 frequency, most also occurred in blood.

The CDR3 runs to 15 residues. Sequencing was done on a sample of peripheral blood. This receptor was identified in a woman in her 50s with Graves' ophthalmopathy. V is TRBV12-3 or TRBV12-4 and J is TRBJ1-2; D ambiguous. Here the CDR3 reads CASSPPKEVSHGYIF. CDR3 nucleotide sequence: TGTGCCAGCAGCCCCCCAAAGGAGGTCTCACATGGCTACATCTTC.